This T cell receptor (beta chain) was identified in a study of OX40 agonist ivuxolimab in advanced cancers. Study-level information: The patients' treatment was ivuxolimab, an agonistic anti-OX40 (CD134) antibody. Administration of intravenous ivuxolimab to patients occurred every 2 weeks at 0.01 to 10 mg/kg. Notes on the study in general: Some of the nonresponding patients also showed low levels of normalized T-cell clonal expansion. Expanded clones belonging to CD8+ T cells outnumbered, on average, those of CD4+.

Germline assignment: CDR1 SGHDT and CDR2 YYEEEE. The CDR3 totals 14 residues. V was clipped by 0 bases and J by 4 bases, with 11 bases between them. To note about this clone: Its antigen is unknown.

Libraries were prepared by immunoSEQ multiplex PCR; TCRdb keeps only in-frame clonotypes and omits some of them. The sample has around 46,000 clones, approximately 86% seen once. The receptor was isolated from an adult with an advanced solid tumor such as melanoma, head and neck, liver or kidney cancer. This sample comprised CD4+ or CD8+ T cells sorted from blood, obtained in a trial of the OX40 agonist ivuxolimab. The chain combines TRBV5-6 with TRBJ2-7, with D perhaps TRBD1 (5 bases). The CDR3, as DNA: TGTGCCAGCAGCTTGGTGGGGCAAACATACGAGCAGTACTTC. It translates to CASSLVGQTYEQYF. The full variable domain, in which reference TRBV5-6 and TRBJ2-7 provide the parts outside the CDR3, is DAGVTQSPTHLIKTRGQQVTLRCSPKSGHDTVSWYQQALGQGPQFIFQYYEEEERQRGNFPDRFSGHQFPNYSSELNVNALLLGDSALYLCASSLVGQTYEQYFGPGTRLTVT.